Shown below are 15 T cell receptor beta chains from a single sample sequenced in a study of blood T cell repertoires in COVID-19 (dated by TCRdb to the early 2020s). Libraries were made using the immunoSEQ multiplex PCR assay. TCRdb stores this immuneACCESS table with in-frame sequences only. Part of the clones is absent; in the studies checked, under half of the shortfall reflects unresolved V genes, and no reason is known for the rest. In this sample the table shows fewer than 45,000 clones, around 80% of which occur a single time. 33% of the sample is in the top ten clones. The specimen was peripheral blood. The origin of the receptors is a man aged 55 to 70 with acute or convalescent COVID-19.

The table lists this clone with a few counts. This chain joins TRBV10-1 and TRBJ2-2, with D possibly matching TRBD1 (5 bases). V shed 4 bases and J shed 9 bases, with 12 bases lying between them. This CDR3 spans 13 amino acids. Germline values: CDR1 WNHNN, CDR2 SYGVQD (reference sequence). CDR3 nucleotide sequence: TGCGCCAGCAGTGTGGGATCAGGGAGGGAGCTGTTTTTT. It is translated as CASSVGSGRELFF.

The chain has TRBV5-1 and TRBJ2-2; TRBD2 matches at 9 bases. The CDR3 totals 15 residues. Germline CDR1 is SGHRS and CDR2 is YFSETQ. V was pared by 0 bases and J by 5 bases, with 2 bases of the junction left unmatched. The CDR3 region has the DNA TGCGCCAGCAGCTTGGTAGCGGGAGTAACCGGGGAGCTGTTTTTT. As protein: CASSLVAGVTGELFF.

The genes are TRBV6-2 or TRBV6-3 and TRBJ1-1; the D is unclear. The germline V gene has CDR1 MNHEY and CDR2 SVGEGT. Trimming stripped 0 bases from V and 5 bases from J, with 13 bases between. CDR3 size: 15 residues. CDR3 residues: CASSYSAGGGTEAFF. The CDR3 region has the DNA TGTGCCAGCAGTTACTCCGCGGGAGGAGGGACTGAAGCTTTCTTT.

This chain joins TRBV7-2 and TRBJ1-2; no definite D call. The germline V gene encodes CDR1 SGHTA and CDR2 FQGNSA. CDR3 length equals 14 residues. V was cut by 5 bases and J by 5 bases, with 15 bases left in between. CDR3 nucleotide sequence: TGTGCCAGCAGCCCCCCTGGGCCAGATTATGGCTACACCTTC. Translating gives CASSPPGPDYGYTF.

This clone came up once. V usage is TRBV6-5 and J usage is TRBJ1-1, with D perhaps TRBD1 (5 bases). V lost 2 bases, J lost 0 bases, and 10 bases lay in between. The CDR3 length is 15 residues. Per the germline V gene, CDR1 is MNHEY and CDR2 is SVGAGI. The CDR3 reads CASSYKGMMNTEAFF. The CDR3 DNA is TGTGCCAGCAGTTACAAGGGGATGATGAACACTGAAGCTTTCTTT.

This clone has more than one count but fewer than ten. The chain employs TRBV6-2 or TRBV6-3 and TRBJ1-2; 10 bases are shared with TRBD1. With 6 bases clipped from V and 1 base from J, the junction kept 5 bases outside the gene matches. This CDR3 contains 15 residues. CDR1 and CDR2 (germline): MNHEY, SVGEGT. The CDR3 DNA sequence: TGTGCCAGCAGCCCGGGACAGGGGCATAACTATGGCTACACCTTC. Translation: CASSPGQGHNYGYTF.

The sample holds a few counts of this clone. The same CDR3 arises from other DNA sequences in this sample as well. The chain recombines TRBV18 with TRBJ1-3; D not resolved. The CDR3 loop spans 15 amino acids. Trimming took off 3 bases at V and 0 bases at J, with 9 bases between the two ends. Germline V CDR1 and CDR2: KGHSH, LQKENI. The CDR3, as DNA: TGTGCCAGCTCACCTAACCGGGTCTCTGGAAACACCATATATTTT. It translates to CASSPNRVSGNTIYF.

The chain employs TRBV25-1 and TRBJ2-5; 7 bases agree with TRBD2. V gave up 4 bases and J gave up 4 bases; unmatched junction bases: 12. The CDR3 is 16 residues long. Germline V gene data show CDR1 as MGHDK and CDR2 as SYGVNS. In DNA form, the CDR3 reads TGTGCCAGCAGTGGTGGTACTCCTAGCGGTCGAGAGACCCAGTACTTC. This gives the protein CASSGGTPSGRETQYF.

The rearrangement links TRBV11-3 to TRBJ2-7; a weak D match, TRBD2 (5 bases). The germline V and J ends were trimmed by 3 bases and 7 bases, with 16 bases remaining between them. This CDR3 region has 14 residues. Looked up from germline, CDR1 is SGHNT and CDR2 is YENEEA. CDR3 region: CASSLEQSGEEQYF. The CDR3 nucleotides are TGTGCCAGCAGCTTGGAACAGTCCGGGGAAGAGCAGTACTTC.

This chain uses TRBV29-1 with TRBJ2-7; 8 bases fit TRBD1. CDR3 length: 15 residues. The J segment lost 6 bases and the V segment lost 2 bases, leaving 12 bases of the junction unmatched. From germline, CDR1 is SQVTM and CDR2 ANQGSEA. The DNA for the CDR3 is TGCAGCGTTGAATTTCTCCAGGGGGCGAGCGCCGAGCAGTACTTC. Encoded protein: CSVEFLQGASAEQYF.

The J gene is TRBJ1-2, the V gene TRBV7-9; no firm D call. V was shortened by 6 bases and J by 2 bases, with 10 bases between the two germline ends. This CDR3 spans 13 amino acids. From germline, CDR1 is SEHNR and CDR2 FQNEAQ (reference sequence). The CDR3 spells CASRQTPNYGYTF. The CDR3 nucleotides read TGTGCCAGCAGACAAACACCCAACTATGGCTACACCTTC.

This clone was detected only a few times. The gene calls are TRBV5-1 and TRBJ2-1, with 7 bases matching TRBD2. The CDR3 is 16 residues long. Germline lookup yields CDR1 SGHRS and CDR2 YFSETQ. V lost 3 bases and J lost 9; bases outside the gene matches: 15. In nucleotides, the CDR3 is TGCGCCAGCAGCTCTGCCCTAGCGGCCGTTGAGGGTGAGCAGTTCTTC. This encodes CASSSALAAVEGEQFF.

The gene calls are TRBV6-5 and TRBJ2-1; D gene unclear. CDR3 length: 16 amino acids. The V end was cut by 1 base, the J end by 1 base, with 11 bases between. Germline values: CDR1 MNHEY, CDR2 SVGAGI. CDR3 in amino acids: CASSYFGSSSYNEQFF. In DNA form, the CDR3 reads TGTGCCAGCAGTTACTTCGGTAGCTCGTCCTACAATGAGCAGTTCTTC.

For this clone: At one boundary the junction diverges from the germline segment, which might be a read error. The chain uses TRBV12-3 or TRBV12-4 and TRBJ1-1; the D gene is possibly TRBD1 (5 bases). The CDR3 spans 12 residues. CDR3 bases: TGTGCCTGCAGTTTTTTAATGGGGGGAGCTTTCTTT. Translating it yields CACSFLMGGAFF.

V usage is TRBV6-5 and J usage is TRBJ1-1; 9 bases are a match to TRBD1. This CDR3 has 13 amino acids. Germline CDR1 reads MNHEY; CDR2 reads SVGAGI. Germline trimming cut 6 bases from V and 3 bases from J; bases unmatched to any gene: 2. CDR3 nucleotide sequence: TGTGCCAGCAGCGGACAGGGGTACACTGAAGCTTTCTTT. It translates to CASSGQGYTEAFF.